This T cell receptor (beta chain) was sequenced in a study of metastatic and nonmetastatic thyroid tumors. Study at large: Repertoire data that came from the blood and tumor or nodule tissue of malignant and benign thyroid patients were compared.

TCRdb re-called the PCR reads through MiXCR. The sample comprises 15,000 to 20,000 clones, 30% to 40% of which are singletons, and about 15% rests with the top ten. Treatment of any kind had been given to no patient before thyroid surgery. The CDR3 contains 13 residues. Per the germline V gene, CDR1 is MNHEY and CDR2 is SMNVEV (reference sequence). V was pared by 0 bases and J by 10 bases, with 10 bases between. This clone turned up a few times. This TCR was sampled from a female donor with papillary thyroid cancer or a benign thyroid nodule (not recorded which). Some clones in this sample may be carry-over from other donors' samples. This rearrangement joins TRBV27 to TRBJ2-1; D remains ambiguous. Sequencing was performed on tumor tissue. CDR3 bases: TGTGCCAGCAGTTTATCGATGAGATCCGAGCAGTTCTTC. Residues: CASSLSMRSEQFF.